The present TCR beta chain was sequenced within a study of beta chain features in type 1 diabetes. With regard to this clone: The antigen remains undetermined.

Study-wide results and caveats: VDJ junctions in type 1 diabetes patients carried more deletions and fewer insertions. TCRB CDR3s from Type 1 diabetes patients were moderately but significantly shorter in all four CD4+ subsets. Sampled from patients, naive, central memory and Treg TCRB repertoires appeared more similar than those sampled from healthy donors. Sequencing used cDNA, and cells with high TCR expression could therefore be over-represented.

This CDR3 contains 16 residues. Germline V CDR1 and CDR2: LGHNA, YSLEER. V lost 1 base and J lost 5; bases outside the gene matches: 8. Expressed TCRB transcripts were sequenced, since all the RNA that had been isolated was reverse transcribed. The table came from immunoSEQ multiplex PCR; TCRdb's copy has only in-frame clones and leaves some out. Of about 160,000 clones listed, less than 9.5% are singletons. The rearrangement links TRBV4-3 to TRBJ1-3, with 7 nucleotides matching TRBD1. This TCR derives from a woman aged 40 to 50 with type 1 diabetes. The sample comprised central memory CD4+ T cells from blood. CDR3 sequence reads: CASSQGARDRRNTIYF. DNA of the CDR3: TGCGCCAGCAGCCAAGGGGCCAGGGACAGAAGAAACACCATATATTTT.